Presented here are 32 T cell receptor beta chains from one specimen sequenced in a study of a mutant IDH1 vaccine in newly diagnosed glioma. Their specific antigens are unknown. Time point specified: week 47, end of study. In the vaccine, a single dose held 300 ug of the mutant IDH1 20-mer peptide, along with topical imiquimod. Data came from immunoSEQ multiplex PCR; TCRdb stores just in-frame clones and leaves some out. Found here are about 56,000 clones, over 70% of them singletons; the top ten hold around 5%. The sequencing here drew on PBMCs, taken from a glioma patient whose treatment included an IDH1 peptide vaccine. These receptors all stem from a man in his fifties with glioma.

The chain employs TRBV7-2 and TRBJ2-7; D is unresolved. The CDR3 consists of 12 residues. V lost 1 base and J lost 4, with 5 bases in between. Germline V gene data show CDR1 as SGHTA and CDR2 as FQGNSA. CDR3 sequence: CASSLVGYEQYF. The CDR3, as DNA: TGTGCCAGCAGCTTAGTAGGGTACGAGCAGTACTTC.

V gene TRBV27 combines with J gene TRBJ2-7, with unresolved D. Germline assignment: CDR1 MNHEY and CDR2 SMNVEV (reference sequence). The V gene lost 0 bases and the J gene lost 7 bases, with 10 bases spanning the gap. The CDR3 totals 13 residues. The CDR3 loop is CASSLSIRREQYF. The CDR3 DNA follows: TGTGCCAGCAGTTTATCGATCCGCAGGGAGCAGTACTTC.

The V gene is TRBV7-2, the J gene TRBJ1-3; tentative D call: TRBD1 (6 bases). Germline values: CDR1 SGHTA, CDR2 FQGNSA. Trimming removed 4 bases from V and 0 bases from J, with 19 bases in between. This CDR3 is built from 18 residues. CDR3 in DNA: TGTGCCAGCAGCTCTGACAGGCCTTTCTCTTACTCTGGAAACACCATATATTTT. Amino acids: CASSSDRPFSYSGNTIYF.

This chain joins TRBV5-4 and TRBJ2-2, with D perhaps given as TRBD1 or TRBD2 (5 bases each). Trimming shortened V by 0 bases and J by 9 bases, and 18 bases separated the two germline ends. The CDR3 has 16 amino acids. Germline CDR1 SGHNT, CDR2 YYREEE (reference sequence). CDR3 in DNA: TGTGCCAGCAGCTTGGCCGGGACGATTGCTACCAGGGAGCTGTTTTTT. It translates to CASSLAGTIATRELFF.

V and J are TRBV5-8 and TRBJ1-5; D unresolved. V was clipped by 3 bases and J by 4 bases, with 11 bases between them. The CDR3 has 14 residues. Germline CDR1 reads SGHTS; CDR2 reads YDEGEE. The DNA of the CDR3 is TGTGCCAGCAGCTCCCCTACTAGGAATCAGCCCCAGCATTTT. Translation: CASSSPTRNQPQHF. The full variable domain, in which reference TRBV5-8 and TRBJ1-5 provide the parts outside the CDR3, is EAGVTQSPTHLIKTRGQQATLRCSPISGHTSVYWYQQALGLGLQFLLWYDEGEERNRGNFPPRFSGRQFPNYSSELNVNALELEDSALYLCASSSPTRNQPQHFGDGTRLSIL.

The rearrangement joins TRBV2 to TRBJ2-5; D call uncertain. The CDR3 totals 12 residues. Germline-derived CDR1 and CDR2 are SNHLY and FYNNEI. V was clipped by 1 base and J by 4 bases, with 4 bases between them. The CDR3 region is CASSEEGETQYF. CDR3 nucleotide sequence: TGTGCCAGCAGTGAAGAGGGAGAGACCCAGTACTTC.

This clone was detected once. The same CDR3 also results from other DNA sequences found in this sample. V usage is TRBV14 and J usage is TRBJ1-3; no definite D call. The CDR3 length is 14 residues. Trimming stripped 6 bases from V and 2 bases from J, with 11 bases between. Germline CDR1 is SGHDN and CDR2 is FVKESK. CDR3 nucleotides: TGTGCCAGCAGTCCATTAGGACCTGGAAACACCATATATTTT. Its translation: CASSPLGPGNTIYF.

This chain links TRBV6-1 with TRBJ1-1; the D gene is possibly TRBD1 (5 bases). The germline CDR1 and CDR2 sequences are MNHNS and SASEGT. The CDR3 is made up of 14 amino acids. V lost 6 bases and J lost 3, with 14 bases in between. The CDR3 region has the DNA TGTGCCAGCAGGGGGGGGACCGTCGACACTGAAGCTTTCTTT. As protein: CASRGGTVDTEAFF.

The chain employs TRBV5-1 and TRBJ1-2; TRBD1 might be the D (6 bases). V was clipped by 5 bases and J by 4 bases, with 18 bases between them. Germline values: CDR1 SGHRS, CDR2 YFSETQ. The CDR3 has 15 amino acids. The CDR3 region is CASRGADGARYGYTF. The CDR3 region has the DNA TGCGCCAGCAGGGGGGCGGACGGGGCCCGCTATGGCTACACCTTC.

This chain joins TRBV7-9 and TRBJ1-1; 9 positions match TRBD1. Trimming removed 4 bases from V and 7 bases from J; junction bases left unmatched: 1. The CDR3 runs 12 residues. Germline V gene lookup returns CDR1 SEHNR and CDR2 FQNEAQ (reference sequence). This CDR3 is CASSWDRDEAFF. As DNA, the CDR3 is TGTGCCAGCAGCTGGGACAGGGATGAAGCTTTCTTT.

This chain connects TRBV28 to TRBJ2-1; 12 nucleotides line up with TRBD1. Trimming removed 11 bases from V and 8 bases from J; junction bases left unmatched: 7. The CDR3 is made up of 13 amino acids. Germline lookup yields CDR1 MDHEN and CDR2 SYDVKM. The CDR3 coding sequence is TGTGCCGGAGGGACAGGGGGCTTGGATGAGCAGTTCTTC. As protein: CAGGTGGLDEQFF.

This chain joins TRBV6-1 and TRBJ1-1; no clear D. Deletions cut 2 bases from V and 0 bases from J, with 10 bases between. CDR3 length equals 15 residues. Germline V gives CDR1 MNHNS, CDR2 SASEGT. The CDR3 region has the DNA TGTGCCAGCAGTGAAATGACCTCCATGAACACTGAAGCTTTCTTT. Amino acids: CASSEMTSMNTEAFF.

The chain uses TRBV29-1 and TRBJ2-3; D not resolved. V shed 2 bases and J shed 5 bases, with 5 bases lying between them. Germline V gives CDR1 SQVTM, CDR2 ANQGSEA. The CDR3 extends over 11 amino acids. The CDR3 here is CSVEKGDTQYF. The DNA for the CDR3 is TGCAGCGTTGAAAAAGGAGATACGCAGTATTTT.

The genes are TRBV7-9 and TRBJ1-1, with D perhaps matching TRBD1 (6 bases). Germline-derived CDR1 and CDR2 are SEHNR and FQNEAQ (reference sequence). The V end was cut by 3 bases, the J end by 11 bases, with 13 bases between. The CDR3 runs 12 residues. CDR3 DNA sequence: TGTGCCAGCAGCTTCGGACAGCTTGGCGCTTTCTTT. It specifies CASSFGQLGAFF.

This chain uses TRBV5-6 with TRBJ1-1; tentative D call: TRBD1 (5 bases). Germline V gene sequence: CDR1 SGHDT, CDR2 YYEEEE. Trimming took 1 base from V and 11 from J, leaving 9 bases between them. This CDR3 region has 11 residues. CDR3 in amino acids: CASSLKGVAFF. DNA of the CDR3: TGTGCCAGCAGCTTGAAAGGGGTTGCTTTCTTT.

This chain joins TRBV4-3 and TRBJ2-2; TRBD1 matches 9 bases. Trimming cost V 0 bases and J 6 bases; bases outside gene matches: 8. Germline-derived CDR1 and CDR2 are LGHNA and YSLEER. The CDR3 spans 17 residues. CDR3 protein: CASSQEGTGIRAGELFF. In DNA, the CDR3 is TGCGCCAGCAGCCAAGAGGGGACAGGGATTCGGGCCGGGGAGCTGTTTTTT.

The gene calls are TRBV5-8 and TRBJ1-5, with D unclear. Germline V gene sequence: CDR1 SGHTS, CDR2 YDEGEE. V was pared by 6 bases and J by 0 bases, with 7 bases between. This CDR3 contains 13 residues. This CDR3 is CASTTYSNQPQHF. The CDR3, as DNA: TGTGCCAGCACCACTTATAGCAATCAGCCCCAGCATTTT.

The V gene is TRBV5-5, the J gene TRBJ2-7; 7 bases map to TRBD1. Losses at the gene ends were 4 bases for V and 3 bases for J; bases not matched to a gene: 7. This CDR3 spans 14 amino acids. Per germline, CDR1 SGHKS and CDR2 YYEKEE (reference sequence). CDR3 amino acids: CASSRSGDSYEQYF. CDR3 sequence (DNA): TGTGCCAGCAGCCGATCTGGGGACAGCTACGAGCAGTACTTC.

For the CDR3, the DNA is TGTGCCACCAGCAGAGAAAGGGCGAGACAGACAAGAGGCAATCAGCCCCAGCATTTT. It yields the protein CATSRERARQTRGNQPQHF. This chain links TRBV15 with TRBJ1-5, with a tentative D call TRBD1 (5 bases). Germline V lookup: CDR1 LNHNV, CDR2 YYDKDF (reference sequence). This CDR3 spans 19 amino acids. The ends were cut back, 0 bases at V and 2 bases at J, with 20 bases in the middle.

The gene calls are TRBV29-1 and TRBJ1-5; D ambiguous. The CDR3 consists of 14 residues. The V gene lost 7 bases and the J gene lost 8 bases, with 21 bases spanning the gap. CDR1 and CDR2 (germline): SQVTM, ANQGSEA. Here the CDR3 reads CSEKAGLRVKPQHF. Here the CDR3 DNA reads TGCAGCGAGAAGGCCGGGCTTCGGGTGAAGCCCCAGCATTTT.

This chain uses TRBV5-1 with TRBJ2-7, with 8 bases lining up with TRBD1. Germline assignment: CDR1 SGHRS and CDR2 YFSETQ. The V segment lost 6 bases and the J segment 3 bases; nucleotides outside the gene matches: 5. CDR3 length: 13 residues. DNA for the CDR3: TGCGCCAGCAAGGAGACAGGGGTCTACGAGCAGTACTTC. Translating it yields CASKETGVYEQYF.

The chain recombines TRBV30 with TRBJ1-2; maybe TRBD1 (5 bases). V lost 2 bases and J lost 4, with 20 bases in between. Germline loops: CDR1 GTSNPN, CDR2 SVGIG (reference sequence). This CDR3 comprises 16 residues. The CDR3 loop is CAWSSRQLTRFYGYTF. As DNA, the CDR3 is TGTGCCTGGAGTTCCCGACAGTTGACCCGCTTCTATGGCTACACCTTC.

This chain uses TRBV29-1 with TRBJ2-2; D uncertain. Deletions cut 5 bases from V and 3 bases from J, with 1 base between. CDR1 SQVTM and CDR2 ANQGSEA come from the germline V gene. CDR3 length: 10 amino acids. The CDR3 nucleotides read TGCAGCGTTTACACCGGGGAGCTGTTTTTT. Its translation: CSVYTGELFF.

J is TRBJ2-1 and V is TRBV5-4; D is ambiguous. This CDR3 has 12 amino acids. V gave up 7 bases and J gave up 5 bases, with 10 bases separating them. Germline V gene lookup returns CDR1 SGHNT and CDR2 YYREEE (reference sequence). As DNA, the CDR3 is TGTGCCAGCGGAGAACAGCACAATGAGCAGTTCTTC. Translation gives CASGEQHNEQFF.

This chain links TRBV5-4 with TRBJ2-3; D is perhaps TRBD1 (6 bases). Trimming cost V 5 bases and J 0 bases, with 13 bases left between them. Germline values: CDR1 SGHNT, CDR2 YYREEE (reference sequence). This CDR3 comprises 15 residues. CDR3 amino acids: CASRRGQISTDTQYF. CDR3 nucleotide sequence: TGTGCCAGCAGACGAGGACAGATCAGCACAGATACGCAGTATTTT. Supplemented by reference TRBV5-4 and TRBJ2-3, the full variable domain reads ETGVTQSPTHLIKTRGQQVTLRCSSQSGHNTVSWYQQALGQGPQFIFQYYREEENGRGNFPPRFSGLQFPNYSSELNVNALELDDSALYLCASRRGQISTDTQYFGPGTRLTVL.

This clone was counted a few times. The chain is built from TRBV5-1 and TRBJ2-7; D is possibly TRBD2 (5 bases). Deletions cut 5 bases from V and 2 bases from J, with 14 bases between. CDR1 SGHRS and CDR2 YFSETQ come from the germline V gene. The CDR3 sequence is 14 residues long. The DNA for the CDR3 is TGCGCCAGCAGACCCGGGATGGGCCCCTACGAGCAGTACTTC. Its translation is CASRPGMGPYEQYF.

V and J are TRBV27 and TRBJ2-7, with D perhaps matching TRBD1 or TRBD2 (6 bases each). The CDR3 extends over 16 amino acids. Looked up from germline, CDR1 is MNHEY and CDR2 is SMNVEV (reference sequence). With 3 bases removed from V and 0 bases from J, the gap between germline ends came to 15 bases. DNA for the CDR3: TGTGCCAGCAGTTTTTCAGGGGAGGACGTCTCCTACGAGCAGTACTTC. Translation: CASSFSGEDVSYEQYF.

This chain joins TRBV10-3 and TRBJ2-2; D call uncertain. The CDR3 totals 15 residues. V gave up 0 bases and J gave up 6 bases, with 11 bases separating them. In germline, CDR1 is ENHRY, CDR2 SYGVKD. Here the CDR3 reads CAISESNARSGELFF. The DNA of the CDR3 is TGTGCCATCAGTGAGTCGAACGCTCGCTCCGGGGAGCTGTTTTTT.

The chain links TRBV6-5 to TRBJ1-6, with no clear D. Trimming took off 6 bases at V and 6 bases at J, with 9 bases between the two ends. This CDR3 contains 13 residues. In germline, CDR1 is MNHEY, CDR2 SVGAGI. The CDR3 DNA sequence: TGTGCCAGCAGGCCAGGTTCTAATTCACCCCTCCACTTT. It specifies CASRPGSNSPLHF.

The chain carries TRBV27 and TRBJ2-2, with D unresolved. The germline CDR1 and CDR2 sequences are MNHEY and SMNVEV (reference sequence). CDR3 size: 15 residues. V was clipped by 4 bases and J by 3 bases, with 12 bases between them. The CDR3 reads CASSYKGRDTGELFF. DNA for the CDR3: TGTGCCAGCAGTTACAAGGGCCGCGACACCGGGGAGCTGTTTTTT.

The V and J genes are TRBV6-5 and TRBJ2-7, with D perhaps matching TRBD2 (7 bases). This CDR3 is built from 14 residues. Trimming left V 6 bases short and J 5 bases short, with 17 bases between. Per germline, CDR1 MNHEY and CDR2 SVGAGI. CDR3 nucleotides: TGTGCCAGCAGCCTGGGGGGGCAGGTGGACGAGCAGTACTTC. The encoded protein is CASSLGGQVDEQYF.

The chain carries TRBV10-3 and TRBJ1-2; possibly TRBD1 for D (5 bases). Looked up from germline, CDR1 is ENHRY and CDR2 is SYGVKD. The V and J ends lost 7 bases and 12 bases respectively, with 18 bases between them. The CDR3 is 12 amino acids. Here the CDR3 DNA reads TGTGCCATCACTATGGACGGGACTCTTCACACCTTC. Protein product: CAITMDGTLHTF.